This T cell receptor beta chain was identified during a study of T cells in Graves' hyperthyroidism and ophthalmopathy. Across the whole study: The initial diagnosis was the point when peripheral blood was collected, ahead of any treatment.

The CDR3 loop spans 13 amino acids. Germline V gene data show CDR1 as KGHSH and CDR2 as LQKENI. Graves' hyperthyroidism is called stable when ophthalmopathy does not progress within 18 months. Amplification targeted TCR beta CDR3 regions from RNA transcripts. First-round RT-PCR of the TCR CDR3 relied on the HTBI primer set. TCRdb independently ran MiXCR on the multiplex PCR reads; one entry per CDR3 protein. The data show around 450,000 distinct CDR3 sequences, roughly 14% seen once. Concerning this clonotype: This may arise from a read error, as a much more abundant clone is one base away.

The receptor comes from a woman younger than 35 with Graves' hyperthyroidism. The chain couples TRBV18 to TRBJ2-5; no clear D gene. Sequencing was carried out using blood. This CDR3 reads CASVPRIQEAQYF. CDR3 DNA sequence: TGTGCCAGCGTCCCCCGGATTCAAGAGGCCCAGTACTTC.